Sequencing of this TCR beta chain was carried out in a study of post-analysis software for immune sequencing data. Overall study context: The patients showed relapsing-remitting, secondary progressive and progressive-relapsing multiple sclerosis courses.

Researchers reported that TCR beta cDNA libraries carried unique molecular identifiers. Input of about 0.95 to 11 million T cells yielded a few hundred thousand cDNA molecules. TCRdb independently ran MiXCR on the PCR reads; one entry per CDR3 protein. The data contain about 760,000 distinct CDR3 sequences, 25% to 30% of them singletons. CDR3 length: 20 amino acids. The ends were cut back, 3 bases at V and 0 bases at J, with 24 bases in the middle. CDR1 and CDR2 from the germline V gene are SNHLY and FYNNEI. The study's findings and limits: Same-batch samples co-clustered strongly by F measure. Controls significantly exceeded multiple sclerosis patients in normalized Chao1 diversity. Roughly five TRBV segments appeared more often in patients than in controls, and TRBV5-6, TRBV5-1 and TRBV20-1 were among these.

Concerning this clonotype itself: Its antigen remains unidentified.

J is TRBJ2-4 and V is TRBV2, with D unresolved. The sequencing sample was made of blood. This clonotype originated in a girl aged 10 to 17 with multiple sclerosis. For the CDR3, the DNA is TGTGCCAGCAGTGATCGACGACCACTTAGGCAGGACCTAGCCAAAAACATTCAGTACTTC. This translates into CASSDRRPLRQDLAKNIQYF.